These T cell receptor beta chains were read from a single sample in a study of blood T cell repertoires in COVID-19. Produced via immunoSEQ multiplex PCR; TCRdb's table is partial and in-frame only. The data show a few hundred thousand clones, approximately 83% seen once. The sequenced sample consisted of PBMCs or T cells enriched from blood (not recorded which). Receptor source: a woman in her 30s who had recovered from COVID-19. Each CDR3 is given with its conserved first and last residue. The order of the fields is clone size, J gene, D gene, V gene, CDR3 DNA, CDR3 protein. A D gene is named only where the DNA matches it firmly. Size is stated for part of the rows, as once, few or many counts, or as a class when the clone is expanded.

-	TRBJ1-2	-	TRBV7-2	TGTGCCAGCAGCTTAGAAGGAGGAGGGCTCTATGGCTACACCTTC	CASSLEGGGLYGYTF
-	TRBJ1-2	TRBD1	TRBV6-5	TGTGCCAGCAGTCCGGACAGGGGAAGAATTTATGGCTACACCTTC	CASSPDRGRIYGYTF
few	TRBJ1-2	-	TRBV12-3/TRBV12-4	TGTGCCAGCAGTTTGAGGGCCTATGGCTACACCTTC	CASSLRAYGYTF
once	TRBJ1-2	TRBD1	TRBV27	TGTGCCAGCAGTTTTACAGGGGGCGCCGATGGCTACACCTTC	CASSFTGGADGYTF
once	TRBJ2-2	TRBD1	TRBV24-1	TGTGCCACCGGACAGGGTTCGGCCGGGGAGCTGTTTTTT	CATGQGSAGELFF
-	TRBJ1-2	TRBD1	TRBV10-3	TGTGCCATCACCCAGACCGGGACAGGGGGCGTCTATGGCTACACCTTC	CAITQTGTGGVYGYTF
-	TRBJ2-1	TRBD2	TRBV7-9	TGTGCCAGCAGCTTAAAATGGCGTCTAGCGGGAGTTGACAATGAGCAGTTCTTC	CASSLKWRLAGVDNEQFF
-	TRBJ1-1	-	TRBV19	TGTGCCAGTAGTCTATCCACCCATGAAGCTTTCTTT	CASSLSTHEAFF
-	TRBJ1-6	-	TRBV5-8	TGTGCCAGCAGCGACACCGGGACAAGAAATAATTCACCCCTCCACTTT	CASSDTGTRNNSPLHF
-	TRBJ1-2	-	TRBV25-1	TGTGCCAGCAGTGGCGACCAGGGCTATGGCTACACCTTC	CASSGDQGYGYTF
-	TRBJ1-2	-	TRBV20-1	TGCAGTGCTAGTCCGGGGGGCGACTATGGCTACACCTTC	CSASPGGDYGYTF
once	TRBJ1-5	-	TRBV19	TGTGCCACCCTACTCCGGGACACAGACAATCAGCCCCAGCATTTT	CATLLRDTDNQPQHF
-	TRBJ1-4	-	TRBV10-3	TGTGCCATCAAGGGGTCAACTAATGAAAAACTGTTTTTT	CAIKGSTNEKLFF
many	TRBJ2-2	-	TRBV10-2	TGCGCCAGCAGTGAGTCCCGACTAACCCCCGGGGAGCTGTTTTTT	CASSESRLTPGELFF
-	TRBJ2-2	-	TRBV5-1	TGCGCCAGCAGCTTGGTAGGGGGGGCCCGAACCGGGGAGCTGTTTTTT	CASSLVGGARTGELFF
-	TRBJ1-2	-	TRBV19	TGTGCATCAACAACAGGGAAGGGCTACACCTTC	CASTTGKGYTF
few	TRBJ1-5	TRBD1	TRBV24-1	TGTGCCACCAGTGATAGACAGGGGAATCAGCCCCAGCATTTT	CATSDRQGNQPQHF
-	TRBJ2-1	TRBD2	TRBV2	TGTGCCAGCAGTGGACTAGCGGGGGCCACCTACAATGAGCAGTTCTTC	CASSGLAGATYNEQFF
-	TRBJ1-3	-	TRBV19	TGTGCCAGTCACGGACAGTTTTTCACTTCCTCTGGAAACACCATATATTTT	CASHGQFFTSSGNTIYF
-	TRBJ2-7	-	TRBV2	TGTGCCAGCAGTCGACAGGACTACGAGCAGTACTTC	CASSRQDYEQYF
-	TRBJ2-1	TRBD2	TRBV28	TGTGCCAGCAACCAAGGACTAGCCAGACCCGGGCCTGAGCAGTTCTTC	CASNQGLARPGPEQFF
-	TRBJ2-1	-	TRBV7-9	TGTGCCAGCAGCTTAGCCGGGTGGCGGAGAGCCTCTCGACATGAGCAGTTCTTC	CASSLAGWRRASRHEQFF
-	TRBJ1-2	TRBD1	TRBV5-4	TGTGCCAGCAGCTTGGAGACAGGGGGTTCTTGGAACTATGGCTACACCTTC	CASSLETGGSWNYGYTF
-	TRBJ2-1	TRBD1	TRBV24-1	TGTGCCACCAGTGACCCACGGGACAGGGTCTACAATGAGCAGTTCTTC	CATSDPRDRVYNEQFF
-	TRBJ1-1	-	TRBV5-1	TGCGCCAGCAGCTCTACGGGGGGGACAGAAGCTTTCTTT	CASSSTGGTEAFF
-	TRBJ2-7	-	TRBV4-1	TGCGCCAGCAGCCGGCTTTTTACAGGGTACTCCTACGAGCAGTACTTC	CASSRLFTGYSYEQYF